Below, 3 T cell receptor beta chains from the same sample are listed, as sequenced in a study of T-cell reconstitution after alpha-beta-depleted transplantation in children. A TCRbeta library incorporating unique molecular identifiers was prepared. TCRdb itself ran the PCR reads through MiXCR, one entry per CDR3 protein. The sample has 350,000 to 450,000 distinct CDR3 sequences, roughly 15% seen once. This specimen was PBMCs, taken from the stem cell graft. The source of these receptors is a human donor who donated a stem cell graft to a child with Fanconi anemia.

The chain combines TRBV10-2 with TRBJ2-5, with 9 nucleotides matching TRBD1. The CDR3 totals 17 residues. Looked up from germline, CDR1 is WSHSY and CDR2 is SAAADI. Trimming took 3 bases from V and 5 from J; bases not matched to a gene: 13. The CDR3: CASSETSGGQGFETQYF. The CDR3 DNA sequence: TGCGCCAGCAGTGAAACCTCAGGGGGACAGGGTTTCGAGACCCAGTACTTC.

This clonotype has only a few counts. This rearrangement joins TRBV20-1 to TRBJ1-1; 10 bases are shared with TRBD1. J gave up 2 bases and V 3 bases, and 12 bases lay outside the gene matches. The CDR3 contains 17 residues. Germline CDR1 reads DFQATT; CDR2 reads SNEGSKA (reference sequence). This CDR3 is CSARPGTGAAYNTEAFF. CDR3 DNA: TGCAGTGCTAGGCCCGGGACAGGGGCCGCCTATAACACTGAAGCTTTCTTT.

A few counts support this clonotype. This chain uses TRBV20-1 with TRBJ1-1; TRBD1 agrees at 10 bases. Per germline, CDR1 DFQATT and CDR2 SNEGSKA (reference sequence). Trimming cost V 3 bases and J 5 bases; bases outside gene matches: 3. The CDR3 length is 13 residues. The CDR3 coding sequence is TGCAGTGCTAGCCTGGACAGGGGGACTGAAGCTTTCTTT. Its translation: CSASLDRGTEAFF.